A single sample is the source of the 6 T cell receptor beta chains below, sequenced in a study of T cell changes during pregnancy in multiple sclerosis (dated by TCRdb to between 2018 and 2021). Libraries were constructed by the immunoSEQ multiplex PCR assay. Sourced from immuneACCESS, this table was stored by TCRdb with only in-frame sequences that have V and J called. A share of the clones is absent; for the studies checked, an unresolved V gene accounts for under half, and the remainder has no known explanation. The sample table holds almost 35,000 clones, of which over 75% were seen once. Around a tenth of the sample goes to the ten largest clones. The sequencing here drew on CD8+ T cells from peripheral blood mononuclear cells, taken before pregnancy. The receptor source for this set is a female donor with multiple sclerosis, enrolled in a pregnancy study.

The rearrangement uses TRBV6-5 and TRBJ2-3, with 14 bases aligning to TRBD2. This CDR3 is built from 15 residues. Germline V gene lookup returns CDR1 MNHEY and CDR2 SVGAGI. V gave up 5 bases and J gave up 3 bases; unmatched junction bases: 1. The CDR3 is CASSRLAGGTDTQYF. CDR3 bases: TGTGCCAGCAGTAGACTAGCGGGAGGGACAGATACGCAGTATTTT.

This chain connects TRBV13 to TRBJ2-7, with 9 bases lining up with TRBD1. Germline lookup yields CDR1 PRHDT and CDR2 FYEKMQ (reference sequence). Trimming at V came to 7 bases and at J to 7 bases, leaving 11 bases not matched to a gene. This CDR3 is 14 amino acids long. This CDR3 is CASTYVQGAGEQYF. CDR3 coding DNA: TGTGCCAGCACCTACGTACAGGGGGCGGGGGAGCAGTACTTC.

CDR3 sequence reads: CASSPGTGTSYEQYF. CDR3 in DNA: TGTGCCAGCAGCCCCGGTACAGGAACATCCTACGAGCAGTACTTC. The chain recombines TRBV6-5 with TRBJ2-7; D possibly corresponds to TRBD1 (5 bases). Germline V gene data show CDR1 as MNHEY and CDR2 as SVGAGI. This CDR3 spans 15 amino acids. V was cut by 6 bases and J by 1 base, with 16 bases left in between.

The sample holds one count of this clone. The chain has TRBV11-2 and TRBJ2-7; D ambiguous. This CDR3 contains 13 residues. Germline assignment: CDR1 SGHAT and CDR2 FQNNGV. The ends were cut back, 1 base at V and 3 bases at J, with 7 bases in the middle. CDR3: CASSLAQDYEQYF. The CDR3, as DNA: TGTGCCAGCAGCTTAGCCCAGGACTACGAGCAGTACTTC.

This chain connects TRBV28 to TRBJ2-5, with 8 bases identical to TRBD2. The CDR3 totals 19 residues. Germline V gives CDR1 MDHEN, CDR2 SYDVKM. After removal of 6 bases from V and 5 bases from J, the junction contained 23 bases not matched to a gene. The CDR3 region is CASSYTQPLRAGVSETQYF. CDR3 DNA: TGTGCCAGCAGCTATACCCAACCCCTCCGAGCGGGAGTTTCTGAGACCCAGTACTTC.

CDR3 sequence: CASSEVSGAYNEQFF. The DNA for the CDR3 is TGTGCCAGCAGTGAAGTTTCAGGGGCCTACAATGAGCAGTTCTTC. V usage is TRBV2 and J usage is TRBJ2-1; D might be TRBD1 (6 bases). Trimming left V 1 base short and J 2 bases short, with 9 bases between. This CDR3 is 15 amino acids long. Germline values: CDR1 SNHLY, CDR2 FYNNEI.